This T cell receptor (beta chain) comes out of a study of T cell responses to AZD1222 COVID-19 vaccine. The V gene's germline CDR1 is SGHTS and CDR2 YDEGEE. V was trimmed by 7 bases and J by 6 bases, leaving 18 bases between them. The CDR3 totals 14 residues. TCRdb's copy holds only in-frame clones and misses some; the assay was immunoSEQ multiplex PCR. This table has about 110,000 clones, roughly nine tenths appearing once. The TCR sequence derives from an adult in good health. Material: peripheral blood, obtained on day 0 of AZD1222 vaccination. J is TRBJ2-3 and V is TRBV5-8; tentative D call: TRBD2 (5 bases). In DNA form, the CDR3 reads TGTGCCAGCCGTCCCCGAGGGCGCCCCGATACGCAGTATTTT. Translating it yields CASRPRGRPDTQYF.